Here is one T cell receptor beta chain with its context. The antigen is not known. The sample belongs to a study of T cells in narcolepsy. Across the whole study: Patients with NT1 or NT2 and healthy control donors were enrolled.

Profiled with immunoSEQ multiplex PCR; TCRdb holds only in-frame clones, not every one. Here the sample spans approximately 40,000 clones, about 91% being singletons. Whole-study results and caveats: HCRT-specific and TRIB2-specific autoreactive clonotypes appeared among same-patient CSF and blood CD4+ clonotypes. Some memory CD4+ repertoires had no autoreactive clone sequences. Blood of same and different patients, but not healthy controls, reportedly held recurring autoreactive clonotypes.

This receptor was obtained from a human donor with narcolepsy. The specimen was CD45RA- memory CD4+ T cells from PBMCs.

The CDR3 loop is CASSYLGGGTEAFF. Here the CDR3 DNA reads TGTGCCAGCAGTTACTTGGGGGGAGGGACTGAAGCTTTCTTT. The V and J genes are TRBV6-6 and TRBJ1-1; a possible D gene is TRBD1 (5 bases). V was shortened by 1 base and J by 5 bases, with 11 bases between the two germline ends. The CDR3 consists of 14 residues. Per germline, CDR1 MNHNY and CDR2 SVGAGI (reference sequence).